This T cell receptor beta chain appears in the sequencing data of a study of cytomegalovirus exposure and HLA in healthy donors. Germline values: CDR1 ENHRY, CDR2 SYGVKD. V lost 0 bases, J lost 1 base, and 6 bases lay in between. CDR3 length: 14 amino acids. Profiled with immunoSEQ multiplex PCR; TCRdb holds only in-frame clones, not every one. The sample holds roughly 200,000 clones, roughly nine tenths seen once. The chain recombines TRBV10-3 with TRBJ1-1; the D is unclear. The sequencing sample was made of PBMCs. This clonotype was sampled from a man younger than 40 in good health and CMV-seropositive. The CDR3 is CAISESNRNTEAFF. The DNA of the CDR3 is TGTGCCATCAGTGAGTCCAACAGGAACACTGAAGCTTTCTTT.